The rows below give T cell receptor beta chains drawn from one sample of a study of spatial heterogeneity in lung cancer. MiXCR, applied by TCRdb to the 5' RACE reads, yields one record per CDR3 protein. The sample yields about 3,000 distinct CDR3 sequences, 15% to 20% seen once. The sample consisted of lung tumor tissue, taken at surgery. Receptors originate from a male donor with early-stage non-small cell lung cancer. Each CDR3 is given with its conserved first and last residue. The D gene is left open where the match is weak. Clone size is stated in some rows and not others, as once, few, many or a class when expanded.

clone size	J gene	D gene	V gene	CDR3 protein	CDR3 DNA
many	TRBJ2-7	.	TRBV28	CASSRKGTSYEQYF	TGTGCCAGCAGTCGTAAGGGGACCTCCTACGAGCAGTACTTC
medium-sized	TRBJ1-1	.	TRBV5-1	CASSLAVGMNTEAFF	TGCGCCAGCAGCTTGGCTGTGGGGATGAACACTGAAGCTTTCTTT
large	TRBJ2-7	TRBD2	TRBV2	CASWEGSHYEQYF	TGTGCCAGCTGGGAGGGGAGCCATTACGAGCAGTACTTC
.	TRBJ2-2	TRBD1	TRBV5-6	CASSTTGQGLTGELFF	TGTGCCAGCAGCACCACGGGACAGGGATTAACCGGGGAGCTGTTTTTT
many	TRBJ1-5	.	TRBV2	CASSDDPINQPQHF	TGTGCCAGCAGTGACGATCCAATAAATCAGCCCCAGCATTTT
medium-sized	TRBJ2-3	.	TRBV7-8	CASSFYTDTQYF	TGTGCCAGCAGCTTTTATACAGATACGCAGTATTTT
.	TRBJ2-7	.	TRBV10-3	CAIRSAYEQYF	TGTGCCATACGGTCGGCCTACGAGCAGTACTTC
many	TRBJ1-1	.	TRBV5-1	CASSPRSGNTEAFF	TGCGCCAGCAGCCCACGTTCGGGGAACACTGAAGCTTTCTTT
medium-sized	TRBJ2-5	TRBD1	TRBV19	CASSGTVQETQYF	TGTGCCAGTAGCGGGACAGTTCAAGAGACCCAGTACTTC
medium-sized	TRBJ2-7	TRBD2	TRBV7-2	CASSPKAGVREQYF	TGTGCCAGCAGCCCAAAAGCGGGAGTTCGCGAGCAGTACTTC
.	TRBJ2-2	.	TRBV6-2/TRBV6-3	CASSYSPDTGELFF	TGTGCCAGCAGTTACTCGCCGGACACCGGGGAGCTGTTTTTT
large	TRBJ2-7	TRBD1	TRBV29-1	CSAQGASYEQYF	TGCAGCGCACAGGGGGCGTCCTACGAGCAGTACTTC
many	TRBJ1-3	.	TRBV7-2	CASSFQAQTGNTIYF	TGTGCCAGCAGCTTTCAGGCTCAGACTGGAAACACCATATATTTT
.	TRBJ1-1	TRBD1	TRBV28	CASSFGDRAAFF	TGTGCCAGCAGTTTCGGTGACAGGGCGGCTTTCTTT
few	TRBJ2-7	.	TRBV27	CASSLSTGLHYEQYF	TGTGCCAGCAGTTTATCGACAGGACTCCACTACGAGCAGTACTTC
.	TRBJ2-7	.	TRBV20-1	CSARNLWLASNEQYF	TGCAGTGCTAGGAACCTTTGGCTAGCGAGCAACGAGCAGTACTTC
medium-sized	TRBJ2-6	.	TRBV5-1	CASSPGRVAEVLTF	TGCGCCAGCAGCCCAGGCAGGGTGGCTGAAGTCCTGACTTTC
medium-sized	TRBJ2-7	TRBD1	TRBV9	CASSPTGQALYEQYF	TGTGCCAGCAGCCCGACCGGACAGGCTCTCTACGAGCAGTACTTC
medium-sized	TRBJ2-3	.	TRBV6-6	CASSPGFDTQYF	TGTGCCAGCAGTCCCGGCTTTGATACGCAGTATTTT
medium-sized	TRBJ2-3	TRBD2	TRBV5-4	CASSLTGGPTDTQYF	TGTGCCAGCAGCTTGACGGGAGGCCCCACAGATACGCAGTATTTT
.	TRBJ2-7	TRBD1	TRBV4-3	CASSQGSDRALYEQYF	TGCGCCAGCAGCCAAGGAAGCGACAGGGCGCTCTACGAGCAGTACTTC
medium-sized	TRBJ2-6	.	TRBV5-1	CASSPALSGANVLTF	TGCGCCAGCAGTCCGGCCCTCTCTGGGGCCAACGTCCTGACTTTC
.	TRBJ2-5	.	TRBV9	CASSRWGETQYF	TGTGCCAGCAGCAGGTGGGGAGAGACCCAGTACTTC
medium-sized	TRBJ2-3	TRBD2	TRBV23-1	CASSQSRFGTRKNVLGTDTQYF	TGCGCCAGCAGTCAATCTCGATTTGGGACTAGAAAAAATGTTCTGGGGACAGATACGCAGTATTTT
few	TRBJ1-5	TRBD1	TRBV6-2/TRBV6-3	CASSYGQGISSNQPQHF	TGTGCCAGCAGTTACGGACAGGGGATCTCTAGCAATCAGCCCCAGCATTTT
medium-sized	TRBJ2-1	TRBD2	TRBV20-1	CSARTSTNSYNEQFF	TGCAGTGCTAGGACTAGCACCAACTCCTACAATGAGCAGTTCTTC
.	TRBJ1-1	.	TRBV18	CASSPRGQTNTEAFF	TGTGCCAGCTCACCACGGGGACAAACGAACACTGAAGCTTTCTTT
medium-sized	TRBJ2-7	.	TRBV5-1	CASSHMTAYEQYF	TGCGCCAGCAGCCATATGACAGCTTACGAGCAGTACTTC
medium-sized	TRBJ2-7	TRBD2	TRBV20-1	CSAGVAGGTYEQYF	TGCAGTGCTGGCGTAGCGGGAGGAACCTACGAGCAGTACTTC